The 31 T cell receptor beta chains listed next were all sequenced from one sample in a study of tumor-infiltrating lymphocytes in primary liver carcinoma. Priming with a constant-region primer yielded TCR beta cDNA from about 480 ng total RNA. For TCR beta, libraries were produced by three nested multiplex PCR rounds using slightly modified ARM-PCR. The study ran its first two PCR rounds for around 9 cycles each, using TRBV1-TRBV30 forward primers and a C-beta reverse primer. Via MiXCR, TCRdb re-called the multiplex PCR reads, giving one row per CDR3 protein. Altogether around 60,000 distinct CDR3 sequences are present, 71% being singletons, with the ten largest covering 30% to 40%. Co-extraction of both nucleic acids (RNA and DNA) used roughly 19-33 mg of unsorted bulk tissue. Material for sequencing was liver tumor tissue from sampling region 4. The subset here: tumor region T4, right-lateral pole. The origin of the receptors is a man aged 35 to 55 with primary liver carcinoma and hepatitis B virus infection.

Regarding this clonotype: A much larger clonotype is one base distant, so this may be a read error. The chain uses TRBV11-3 and TRBJ2-7; 8 nucleotides align to TRBD1. CDR3 length equals 15 residues. CDR1 and CDR2 (germline): SGHNT, YENEEA. V was clipped by 0 bases and J by 5 bases; unmatched bases: 6. The chain's CDR3 is CASSLEAGGGHEQYF. In DNA, the CDR3 is TGTGCCAGCAGCTTAGAGGCAGGGGGCGGCCACGAGCAGTACTTC. The full variable domain, rest sourced from reference TRBV11-3 and TRBJ2-7, is EAGVVQSPRYKIIEKKQPVAFWCNPISGHNTLYWYLQNLGQGPELLIRYENEEAVDDSQLPKDRFSAERLKGVDSTLKIQPAELGDSAVYLCASSLEAGGGHEQYFGPGTRLTVT.

This chain links TRBV6-1 with TRBJ2-1; 11 positions match TRBD2. The CDR3 contains 15 residues. Germline CDR1 reads MNHNS; CDR2 reads SASEGT. The CDR3 loop reads CISRELAGAGNEQFF. DNA for the CDR3: TGTATCAGCAGGGAACTAGCGGGAGCTGGCAATGAGCAGTTCTTC.

Comment on this clonotype: Relative to the germline gene, one junction end is altered; a read error may explain this. The chain carries TRBV18 and TRBJ2-7; D not certain. CDR1 is KGHSH, CDR2 LQKENI, per germline. There are 14 residues in the CDR3. CDR3 amino acids: CANSPPHLSYEQHF. CDR3 bases: TGTGCTAACTCACCACCGCACCTCTCCTACGAGCAGCACTTC.

Concerning this clonotype: Sequence at one end of the junction differs from germline and may be a read error. V usage is TRBV9 and J usage is TRBJ2-2; D tentatively fits TRBD1 or TRBD2 (5 bases each). The germline V gene encodes CDR1 SGDLS and CDR2 YYNGEE. The CDR3 has 15 amino acids. The CDR3 bases are TGTGCCGGCAGCGTAGGTGGGGGACGCACCGGGGAGCTGTTTTTT. Amino acids: CAGSVGGGRTGELFF.

This clonotype was recorded at least ten times. V is TRBV28 and J is TRBJ2-5; 7 bases are shared with TRBD2. The CDR3 has 15 residues. Germline trimming cut 6 bases from V and 6 bases from J; bases unmatched to any gene: 13. CDR1 MDHEN and CDR2 SYDVKM come from the germline V gene. CDR3: CASSRRGGSGKTQYF. CDR3 DNA: TGTGCCAGCAGCCGGCGGGGCGGGAGTGGGAAGACCCAGTACTTC.

This clonotype was seen only once. This CDR3 is missing its conserved last phenylalanine or tryptophan, likely due to a read error. The rearrangement uses TRBV6-2 or TRBV6-3 and TRBJ2-1; 10 bases are a match to TRBD2. CDR3 size: 15 residues. Unmatched junction bases numbered 9, after V lost 9 bases and J lost 4 bases. Germline CDR1 and CDR2: MNHEY and SVGEGT. The CDR3 bases are TGTGCCAGTCATGCGACTAGCGGGCGGTACAATGAGCAGTTCATC. This gives the protein CASHATSGRYNEQFI.

This CDR3 is CISSLNAGGNNEQFF. DNA of the CDR3: TGTATCAGCAGTTTAAATGCGGGAGGGAACAATGAGCAGTTCTTC. J is TRBJ2-1 and V is TRBV6-1; 9 nucleotides align to TRBD2. Germline V gives CDR1 MNHNS, CDR2 SASEGT. CDR3 length: 15 amino acids.

Details on this clonotype: One junction end disagrees with the germline gene, perhaps due to a read error. The V and J genes are TRBV29-1 and TRBJ2-5, with TRBD1 matching 7 bases. Germline loops: CDR1 SQVTM, CDR2 ANQGSEA. There are 14 residues in the CDR3. CDR3 residues: CSVEGSDRAETQYF. CDR3 coding DNA: TGCAGCGTAGAAGGGTCCGACAGGGCCGAGACCCAGTACTTC.

Note on this clonotype: A read error may explain this, as a much larger clone is one base away. V is TRBV14 and J is TRBJ2-7; D is ambiguous. Germline CDR1 SGHDN, CDR2 FVKESK. Trimming took off 1 base at V and 0 bases at J, with 7 bases between the two ends. The CDR3 covers 14 residues. The CDR3 loop is CASSQARFSYEQYF. CDR3 in DNA: TGTGCCAGCAGCCAAGCGAGGTTCTCCTACGAGCAGTACTTC.

By proportion, this clonotype is medium-sized. This sequence joins TRBV11-2 and TRBJ2-1; D remains ambiguous. CDR1 is SGHAT, CDR2 FQNNGV, per germline. The CDR3 totals 14 residues. V was clipped by 0 bases and J by 2 bases, with 5 bases between them. As DNA, the CDR3 is TGTGCCAGCAGCTTAGATAAAGCCTACAATGAGCAGTTCTTC. As protein: CASSLDKAYNEQFF.

This clonotype has just one count. One junction end disagrees with the germline gene, perhaps due to a read error. The chain links TRBV4-3 to TRBJ2-3; D possibly corresponds to TRBD1 (7 bases). The CDR3 has 14 residues. CDR1 LGHNA and CDR2 YSLEER come from the germline V gene. The DNA of the CDR3 is TGCGCCAGCTGCCAGGGGGGTGCATCATACACGCAGTATTTT. Its translation: CASCQGGASYTQYF.

This clonotype was seen only once. The V call is TRBV4-3, the J call TRBJ2-7, with a possible D match to TRBD2 (7 bases). Trimming took off 7 bases at V and 5 bases at J, with 21 bases between the two ends. The germline V gene has CDR1 LGHNA and CDR2 YSLEER. This CDR3 region has 15 residues. CDR3 DNA: TGCGCCAGCAAACCAGATAGGGGGGCGGGAGACGAGCAGTACTTC. Translating it yields CASKPDRGAGDEQYF.

Concerning this clonotype: A much more abundant neighbour one base away suggests this may be a read error. This chain links TRBV19 with TRBJ1-1; 7 positions match TRBD1. V dropped 10 bases and J dropped 8; count of bases not matched to a gene: 13. Germline V gene lookup returns CDR1 LNHDA and CDR2 SQIVND (reference sequence). The CDR3 is 13 amino acids. CDR3 loop: CANRMGQPTEAFF. For the CDR3, the DNA is TGTGCCAATAGAATGGGACAGCCCACAGAAGCTTTCTTT.

A note on this clonotype: An end of the junction differs from the germline gene, which may be a read error. The chain is built from TRBV29-1 and TRBJ1-1; the D gene is possibly TRBD1 (5 bases). Germline CDR1 reads SQVTM; CDR2 reads ANQGSEA. CDR3 length: 15 residues. In DNA form, the CDR3 reads TGCAGCGTTTTCGCAGGGTGGGGCATGAACACTGAAGCTTCCTTT. Translation gives CSVFAGWGMNTEASF. Full variable domain (remainder filled in from reference TRBV29-1 and TRBJ1-1): SAVISQKPSRDICQRGTSLTIQCQVDSQVTMMFWYRQQPGQSLTLIATANQGSEATYESGFVIDKFPISRPNLTFSTLTVSNMSPEDSSIYLCSVFAGWGMNTEASFGQGTRLTVV.

Details on this clonotype: Germline is not matched at one junction end, which may reflect a read error. The rearrangement joins TRBV10-2 to TRBJ2-3; possible D gene TRBD1, 6 bases. The length of the CDR3 is 14 residues. Germline lookup yields CDR1 WSHSY and CDR2 SAAADI. CDR3 in DNA: TGCGCCAGCAAGGGCTCACAGGGCACAGATTCGCAGTATTTT. As protein: CASKGSQGTDSQYF.

This clonotype was picked up one time. An end of the junction does not agree with germline; a read error may underlie this. This sequence joins TRBV14 and TRBJ1-1, with unresolved D. The CDR3 sequence is 14 residues long. The V gene's germline CDR1 is SGHDN and CDR2 FVKESK. In nucleotides, the CDR3 is TGTGCTAGCAGGCCCTGGGAGGGAAACACTGAAGCTTTCTTT. It translates to CASRPWEGNTEAFF.

This clonotype was recorded a few times. The junction differs from germline at one of its ends, possibly a read error. The chain joins TRBV11-2 to TRBJ2-2; D possibly corresponds to TRBD2 (6 bases). The CDR3 extends over 17 amino acids. CDR1 SGHAT and CDR2 FQNNGV come from the germline V gene. The CDR3 DNA is TGTGCCAGCAGTTTAGCATTAGGAGGGGCTAACACCGGGGAGCTGGTCTTT. As protein: CASSLALGGANTGELVF. Based on the CDR3 plus reference TRBV11-2 and TRBJ2-2, the full variable domain is EAGVAQSPRYKIIEKRQSVAFWCNPISGHATLYWYQQILGQGPKLLIQFQNNGVVDDSQLPKDRFSAERLKGVDSTLKIQPAKLEDSAVYLCASSLALGGANTGELVFGEGSRLTVL.

This clonotype was counted ten times or more. V usage is TRBV29-1 and J usage is TRBJ2-3, with 7 bases identical to TRBD2. V shed 8 bases and J 1 base; nucleotides not matched to a gene: 12. The germline V gene has CDR1 SQVTM and CDR2 ANQGSEA. The CDR3 has 15 residues. The CDR3 DNA follows: TGCAGCACCCGGCTGCGGGAGAGGGGCACAGATACGCAGTATTTT. Translating it yields CSTRLRERGTDTQYF.

Regarding this clonotype: No conserved phenylalanine or tryptophan is present at the end of the CDR3, so a read error is the likely explanation. The DNA is omitted, as the CDR3 cannot be located on it reliably, and the CDR3 follows TCRdb's listing. The chain employs TRBV12-3 or TRBV12-4 and TRBJ1-5; the D call in the table, TRBD1, was not verified against the DNA. From its first to its last residue, the CDR3 has 15 amino acids. The CDR3 is CASSPAAQANQPQHV.

With regard to this clonotype: A junction boundary mismatches the germline segment, possibly from a read error. The chain has TRBV12-3 or TRBV12-4 and TRBJ1-5; D is unresolved. The CDR3 is 16 residues long. CDR3 protein: CASSPSSPLCNQLQHF. In DNA, the CDR3 is TGTGCCAGCAGTCCTTCGTCCCCCTTGTGCAATCAGCTCCAGCATTTT.

As concerns this clonotype: A read error may account for a junction end that differs from germline. The rearrangement uses TRBV11-2 and TRBJ2-3, with TRBD1 matching 8 bases. Per germline, CDR1 SGHAT and CDR2 FQNNGV. CDR3 length: 15 amino acids. CDR3: CASSLLGQGPDTQFF. The DNA of the CDR3 is TGTGCCAGCAGCTTACTCGGACAGGGACCGGATACGCAGTTTTTT. Drawing the rest from reference TRBV11-2 and TRBJ2-3, the complete variable domain is EAGVAQSPRYKIIEKRQSVAFWCNPISGHATLYWYQQILGQGPKLLIQFQNNGVVDDSQLPKDRFSAERLKGVDSTLKIQPAKLEDSAVYLCASSLLGQGPDTQFFGPGTRLTVL.

This clonotype was counted between two and nine times. At one boundary the junction diverges from the germline segment, which might be a read error. This chain links TRBV11-1 with TRBJ2-7; either TRBD1 or TRBD2 may supply D (5 bases each). The CDR3 is 12 amino acids. Germline loops: CDR1 SGHAT, CDR2 FQDESV (reference sequence). The CDR3, as DNA: TGTGCCAGTAGGGACGGGCCCTACGAGCGGTACTTC. Translation: CASRDGPYERYF.

Regarding this clonotype: Lacking the conserved final phenylalanine or tryptophan, this CDR3 likely reflects a read error. The chain employs TRBV11-2 and TRBJ2-7, with D hard to call. CDR1 and CDR2 from the germline V gene are SGHAT and FQNNGV. The CDR3 runs 14 residues. In DNA form, the CDR3 reads TGTCCCAGCAGCTTAACTGACACTGCCTGCGAGCAGTACATC. Its protein is CPSSLTDTACEQYI.

The chain uses TRBV11-2 and TRBJ2-5, with 8 bases fitting TRBD2. The CDR3 is 16 residues long. Germline V gene sequence: CDR1 SGHAT, CDR2 FQNNGV. The CDR3 nucleotides read TGTGACAGTAACCAAACTCTTGGCGGGGGGAAAGAGACCCAGTACTTC. Encoded protein: CDSNQTLGGGKETQYF.

The chain carries TRBV6-1 and TRBJ2-2, with TRBD2 matching over 8 bases. With V trimmed by 7 bases and J by 4 bases, 8 bases remained unmatched. Germline V gene sequence: CDR1 MNHNS, CDR2 SASEGT. The CDR3 length is 15 residues. In DNA, the CDR3 is TGTGCCAGCATTAGGGCGGGAGGCGCCACCGGGGAGCTGTTTTTT. Amino acids: CASIRAGGATGELFF.

A word on this clonotype: Given the absence of the conserved phenylalanine or tryptophan at the CDR3 end, a read error is likely. The rearrangement joins TRBV6-5 to TRBJ2-1; D uncertain. V gave up 2 bases and J gave up 7 bases, with 9 bases separating them. Germline lookup yields CDR1 MNHEY and CDR2 SVGAGI. This CDR3 region has 13 residues. DNA of the CDR3: TGTGCCAGCAGTTACGCCGTATTAAATGAGCAGTTCAAC. Protein: CASSYAVLNEQFN.

Details on this clonotype: One end of the junction varies from germline; a read error may be responsible. This sequence joins TRBV4-3 and TRBJ2-1, with TRBD2 matching over 10 bases. CDR1 LGHNA and CDR2 YSLEER come from the germline V gene. The CDR3 runs to 16 residues. In DNA form, the CDR3 reads TGCGCCAGCTGCCATGACGGACTAGCGGCATACAATGAGCAGTTTTTC. It specifies CASCHDGLAAYNEQFF.

This clonotype was found once. The chain uses TRBV4-3 and TRBJ2-3, with unresolved D. V gave up 10 bases and J gave up 1 base, with 15 bases separating them. This CDR3 has 14 residues. Germline V lookup: CDR1 LGHNA, CDR2 YSLEER. CDR3 sequence: CANSPSRGTDTQYF. For the CDR3, the DNA is TGCGCCAATAGCCCGTCTAGGGGCACAGATACGCAGTATTTT.

The chain joins TRBV12-5 to TRBJ2-5; D is possibly TRBD2 (5 bases). Between the trimmed V and J ends, which lost 0 bases and 9 bases, there was a span of 20 bases. The CDR3 totals 16 residues. Germline CDR1 and CDR2: LGHNT and FRNRAP. Here the CDR3 DNA reads TGTGCTAGTGGTTTGGTAACGAGATATCGTGGGGAGTCCCAGTACTTC. It is translated as CASGLVTRYRGESQYF.

This sequence joins TRBV6-4 and TRBJ2-3, with TRBD1 identical over 11 bases. The V gene's germline CDR1 is MRHNA and CDR2 SNTAGT. V lost 3 bases, J lost 5 bases, and 1 base stayed unmatched. This CDR3 has 14 residues. This CDR3 reads CASSEGTGGDTQYF. DNA for the CDR3: TGTGCCAGCAGTGAGGGGACAGGGGGAGATACGCAGTATTTT.

This clonotype was picked up a small number of times. One end of the junction does not line up with germline, which may come from a read error. The chain uses TRBV6-2 or TRBV6-3 and TRBJ2-5, with D possibly TRBD2 on 5 matching bases. Germline V gene sequence: CDR1 MNHEY, CDR2 SVGEGT. CDR3 length equals 12 residues. This CDR3 is CASRPGLETHYF. In DNA, the CDR3 is TGTGCCAGCAGACCGGGATTAGAGACCCATTACTTC.